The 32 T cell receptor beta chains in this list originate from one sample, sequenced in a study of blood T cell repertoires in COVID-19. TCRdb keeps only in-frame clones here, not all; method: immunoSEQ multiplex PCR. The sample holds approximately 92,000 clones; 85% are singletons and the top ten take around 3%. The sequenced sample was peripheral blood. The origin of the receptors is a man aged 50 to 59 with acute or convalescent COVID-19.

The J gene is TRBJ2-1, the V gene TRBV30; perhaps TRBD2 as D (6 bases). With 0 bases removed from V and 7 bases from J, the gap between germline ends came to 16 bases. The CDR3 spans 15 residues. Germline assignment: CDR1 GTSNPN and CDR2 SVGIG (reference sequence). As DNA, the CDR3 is TGTGCCTGGAGTGTACAATCTGGGGGGAAGAATGAGCAGTTCTTC. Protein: CAWSVQSGGKNEQFF.

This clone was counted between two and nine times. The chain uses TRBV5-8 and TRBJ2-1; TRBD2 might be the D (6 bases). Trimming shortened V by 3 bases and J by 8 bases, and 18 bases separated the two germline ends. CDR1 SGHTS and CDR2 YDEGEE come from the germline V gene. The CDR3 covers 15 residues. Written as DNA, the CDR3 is TGTGCCAGCAGCTGGGGGGACGGGAGTTTCGATGAGCAGTTCTTC. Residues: CASSWGDGSFDEQFF.

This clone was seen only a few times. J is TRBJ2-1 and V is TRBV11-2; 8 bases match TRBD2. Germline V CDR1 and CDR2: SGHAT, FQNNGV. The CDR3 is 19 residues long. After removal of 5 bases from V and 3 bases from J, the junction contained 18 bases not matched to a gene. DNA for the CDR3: TGTGCCAGCAGCCAACCTTCGGGACAAAGCGGGAGCTTCTACAATGAGCAGTTCTTC. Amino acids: CASSQPSGQSGSFYNEQFF.

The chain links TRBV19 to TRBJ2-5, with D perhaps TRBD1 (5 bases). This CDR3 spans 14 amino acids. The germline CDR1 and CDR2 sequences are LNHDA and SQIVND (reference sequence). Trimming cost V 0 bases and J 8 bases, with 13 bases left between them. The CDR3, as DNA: TGTGCCAGTAGTATAGACAGGGATCTCGGTACCCAGTACTTC. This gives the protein CASSIDRDLGTQYF.

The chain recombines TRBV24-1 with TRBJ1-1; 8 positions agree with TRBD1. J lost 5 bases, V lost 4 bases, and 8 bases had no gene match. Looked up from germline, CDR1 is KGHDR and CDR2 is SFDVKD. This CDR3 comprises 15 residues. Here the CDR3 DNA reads TGTGCCACCAGTGAGACTCAGGGGGCTTCGACTGAAGCTTTCTTT. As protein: CATSETQGASTEAFF.

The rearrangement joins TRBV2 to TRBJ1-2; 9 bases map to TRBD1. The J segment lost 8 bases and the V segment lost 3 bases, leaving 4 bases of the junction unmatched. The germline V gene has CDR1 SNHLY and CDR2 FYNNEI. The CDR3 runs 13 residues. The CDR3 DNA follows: TGTGCCAGCAGTGATGACAGGGGGTCCGGCTACACCTTC. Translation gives CASSDDRGSGYTF.

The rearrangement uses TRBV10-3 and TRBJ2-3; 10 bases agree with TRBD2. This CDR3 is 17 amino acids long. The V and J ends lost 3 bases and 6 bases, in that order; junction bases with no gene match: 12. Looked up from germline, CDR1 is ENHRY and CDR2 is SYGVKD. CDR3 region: CAISDNAGLAAGDTQYF. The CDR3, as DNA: TGTGCCATCAGTGATAATGCAGGACTAGCGGCGGGGGATACGCAGTATTTT.

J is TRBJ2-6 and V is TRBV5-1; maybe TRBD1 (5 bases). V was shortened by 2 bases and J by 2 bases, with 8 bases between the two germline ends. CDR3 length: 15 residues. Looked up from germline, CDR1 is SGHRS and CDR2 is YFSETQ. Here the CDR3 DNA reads TGCGCCAGCAGCTTAGGGGTGACTGGGGCCAACGTCCTGACTTTC. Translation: CASSLGVTGANVLTF.

CDR3 protein: CASSQGAYQPQHF. The CDR3 region has the DNA TGTGCCAGCAGTCAAGGGGCCTATCAGCCCCAGCATTTT. The chain has TRBV27 and TRBJ1-5, with D possibly TRBD1 on 5 matching bases. CDR1 and CDR2 from the germline V gene are MNHEY and SMNVEV (reference sequence). V was shortened by 5 bases and J by 5 bases, with 10 bases between the two germline ends. The CDR3 runs 13 residues.

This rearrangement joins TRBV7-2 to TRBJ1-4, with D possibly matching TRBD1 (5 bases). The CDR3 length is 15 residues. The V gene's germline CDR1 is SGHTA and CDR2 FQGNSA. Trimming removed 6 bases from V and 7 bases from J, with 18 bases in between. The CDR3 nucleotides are TGTGCCAGCAGTTCCCGGGCAGGGATCGGTGAAAAACTGTTTTTT. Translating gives CASSSRAGIGEKLFF.

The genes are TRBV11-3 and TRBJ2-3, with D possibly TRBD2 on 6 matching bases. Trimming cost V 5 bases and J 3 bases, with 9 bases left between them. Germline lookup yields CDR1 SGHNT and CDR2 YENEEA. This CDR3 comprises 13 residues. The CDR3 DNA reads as TGTGCCAGCAGCCCGAGCGGGACAGATACGCAGTATTTT. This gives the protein CASSPSGTDTQYF.

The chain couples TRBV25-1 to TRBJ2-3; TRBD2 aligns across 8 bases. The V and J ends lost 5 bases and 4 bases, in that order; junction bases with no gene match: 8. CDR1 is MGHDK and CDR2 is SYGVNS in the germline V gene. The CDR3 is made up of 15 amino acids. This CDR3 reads CASSLPGLDSDTQYF. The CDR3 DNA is TGTGCCAGCAGTCTTCCGGGACTAGATTCAGATACGCAGTATTTT.

CDR3 DNA: TGTGCCAGTAGTACTAGCTCCCCTTCATCTACCGAGCAGTACTTC. Its protein product is CASSTSSPSSTEQYF. V usage is TRBV19 and J usage is TRBJ2-7; perhaps TRBD2 as D (5 bases). The ends were cut back, 4 bases at V and 6 bases at J, with 19 bases in the middle. This CDR3 region has 15 residues. Germline CDR1 LNHDA, CDR2 SQIVND (reference sequence).

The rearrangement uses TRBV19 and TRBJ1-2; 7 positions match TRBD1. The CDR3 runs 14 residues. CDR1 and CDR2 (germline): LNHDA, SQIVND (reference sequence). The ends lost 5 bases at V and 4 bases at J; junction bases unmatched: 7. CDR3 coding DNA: TGTGCCAGTAGTCCTAACGACAGGGCCTATGGCTACACCTTC. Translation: CASSPNDRAYGYTF.

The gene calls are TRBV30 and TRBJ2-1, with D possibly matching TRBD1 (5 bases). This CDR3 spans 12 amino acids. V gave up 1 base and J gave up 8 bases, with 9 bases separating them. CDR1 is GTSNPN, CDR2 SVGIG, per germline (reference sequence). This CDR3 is CAWSAMGHEQFF. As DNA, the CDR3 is TGTGCCTGGAGTGCGATGGGGCATGAGCAGTTCTTC. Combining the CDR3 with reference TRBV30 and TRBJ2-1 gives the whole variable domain SQTIHQWPATLVQPVGSPLSLECTVEGTSNPNLYWYRQAAGRGLQLLFYSVGIGQISSEVPQNLSASRPQDRQFILSSKKLLLSDSGFYLCAWSAMGHEQFFGPGTRLTVL.

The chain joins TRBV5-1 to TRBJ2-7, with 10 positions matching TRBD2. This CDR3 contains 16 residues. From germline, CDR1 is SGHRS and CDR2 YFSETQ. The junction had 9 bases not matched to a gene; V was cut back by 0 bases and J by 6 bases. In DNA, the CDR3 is TGCGCCAGCAGCTTGGGGATTAGCGGGGGGCTCGGCGAGCAGTACTTC. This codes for CASSLGISGGLGEQYF.

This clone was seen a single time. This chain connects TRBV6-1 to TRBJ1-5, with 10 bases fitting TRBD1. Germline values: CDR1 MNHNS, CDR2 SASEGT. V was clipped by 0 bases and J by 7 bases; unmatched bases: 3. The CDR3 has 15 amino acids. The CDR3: CASSEARDRGQPQHF. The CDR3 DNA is TGTGCCAGCAGTGAAGCGCGGGACAGGGGACAGCCCCAGCATTTT.

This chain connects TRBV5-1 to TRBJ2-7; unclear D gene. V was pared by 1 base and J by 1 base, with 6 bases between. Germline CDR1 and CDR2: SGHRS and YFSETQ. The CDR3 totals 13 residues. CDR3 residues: CASSLSESYEQYF. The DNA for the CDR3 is TGCGCCAGCAGCTTGAGCGAATCCTACGAGCAGTACTTC. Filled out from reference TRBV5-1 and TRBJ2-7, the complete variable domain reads KAGVTQTPRYLIKTRGQQVTLSCSPISGHRSVSWYQQTPGQGLQFLFEYFSETQRNKGNFPGRFSGRQFSNSRSEMNVSTLELGDSALYLCASSLSESYEQYFGPGTRLTVT.

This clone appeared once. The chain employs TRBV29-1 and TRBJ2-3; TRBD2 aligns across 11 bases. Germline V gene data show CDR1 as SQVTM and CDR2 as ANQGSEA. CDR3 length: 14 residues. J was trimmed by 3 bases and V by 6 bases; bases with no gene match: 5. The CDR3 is CSVGTSGGTDTQYF. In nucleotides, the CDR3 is TGCAGCGTGGGAACTAGCGGGGGAACAGATACGCAGTATTTT.

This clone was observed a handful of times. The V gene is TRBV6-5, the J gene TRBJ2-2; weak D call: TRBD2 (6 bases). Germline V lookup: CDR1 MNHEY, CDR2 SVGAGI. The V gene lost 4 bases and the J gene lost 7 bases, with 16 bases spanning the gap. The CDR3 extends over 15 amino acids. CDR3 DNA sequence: TGTGCCAGCAGTTCCCGGACTTTCGGGGGCGGGGAGCTGTTTTTT. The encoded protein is CASSSRTFGGGELFF.

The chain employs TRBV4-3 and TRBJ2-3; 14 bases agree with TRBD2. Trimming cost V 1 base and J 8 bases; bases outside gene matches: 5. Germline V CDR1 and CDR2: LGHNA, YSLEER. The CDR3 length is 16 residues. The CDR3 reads CASSQGLAGGPGTQYF. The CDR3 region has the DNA TGCGCCAGCAGCCAAGGACTAGCGGGGGGGCCAGGTACGCAGTATTTT.

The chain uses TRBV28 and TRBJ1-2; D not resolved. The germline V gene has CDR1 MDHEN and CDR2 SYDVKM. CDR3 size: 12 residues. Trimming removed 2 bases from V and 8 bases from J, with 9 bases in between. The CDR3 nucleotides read TGTGCCAGCAGTTTAGGAGAAAGGGGCTACACCTTC. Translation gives CASSLGERGYTF.

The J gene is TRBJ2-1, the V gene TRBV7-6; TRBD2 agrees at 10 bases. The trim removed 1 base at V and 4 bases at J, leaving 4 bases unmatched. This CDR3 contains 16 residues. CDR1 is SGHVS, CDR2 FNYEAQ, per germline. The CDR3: CASSLEASGRYNEQFF. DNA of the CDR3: TGTGCCAGCAGCTTAGAGGCTAGCGGGAGATACAATGAGCAGTTCTTC.

The CDR3 nucleotides are TGCAGCGTTGACCTGACAGGGGGCAGAAACAATGAGCAGTTCTTC. Its translation is CSVDLTGGRNNEQFF. The J gene is TRBJ2-1, the V gene TRBV29-1; 10 nucleotides match TRBD1. V lost 3 bases to trimming and J lost 5 bases; unmatched junction nucleotides: 7. This CDR3 region has 15 residues. Per the germline V gene, CDR1 is SQVTM and CDR2 is ANQGSEA.

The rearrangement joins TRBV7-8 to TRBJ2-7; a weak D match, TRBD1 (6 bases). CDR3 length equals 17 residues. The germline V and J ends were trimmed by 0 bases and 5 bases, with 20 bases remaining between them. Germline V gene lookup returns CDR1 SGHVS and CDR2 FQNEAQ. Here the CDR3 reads CASSLALLDSQGHEQYF. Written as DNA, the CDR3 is TGTGCCAGCAGCTTAGCGCTCCTTGATTCACAGGGCCACGAGCAGTACTTC.

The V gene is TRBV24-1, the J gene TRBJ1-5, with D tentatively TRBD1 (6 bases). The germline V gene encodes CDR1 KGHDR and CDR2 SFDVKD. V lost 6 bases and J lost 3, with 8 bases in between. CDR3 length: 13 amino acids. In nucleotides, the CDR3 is TGTGCCACCAGTTCAGGGGTCAATCAGCCCCAGCATTTT. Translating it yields CATSSGVNQPQHF.

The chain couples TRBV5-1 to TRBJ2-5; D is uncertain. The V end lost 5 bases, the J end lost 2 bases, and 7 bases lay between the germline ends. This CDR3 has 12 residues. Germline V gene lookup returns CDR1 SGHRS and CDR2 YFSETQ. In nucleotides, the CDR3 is TGCGCCAGCAGGTCAGATCAAGAGACCCAGTACTTC. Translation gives CASRSDQETQYF.

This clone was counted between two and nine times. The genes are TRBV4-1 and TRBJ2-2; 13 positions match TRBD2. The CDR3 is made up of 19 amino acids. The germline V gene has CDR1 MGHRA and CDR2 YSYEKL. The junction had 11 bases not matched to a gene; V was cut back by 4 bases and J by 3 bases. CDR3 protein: CASSPTSGRARGDTGELFF. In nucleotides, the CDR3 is TGCGCCAGCAGCCCTACTAGCGGGAGGGCCCGGGGAGACACCGGGGAGCTGTTTTTT.

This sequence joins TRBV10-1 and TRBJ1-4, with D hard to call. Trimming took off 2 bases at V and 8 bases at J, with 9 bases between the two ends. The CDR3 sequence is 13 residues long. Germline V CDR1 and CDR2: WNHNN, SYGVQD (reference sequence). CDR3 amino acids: CASSEVRREKLFF. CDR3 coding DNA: TGCGCCAGCAGTGAGGTCCGGAGGGAAAAACTGTTTTTT.

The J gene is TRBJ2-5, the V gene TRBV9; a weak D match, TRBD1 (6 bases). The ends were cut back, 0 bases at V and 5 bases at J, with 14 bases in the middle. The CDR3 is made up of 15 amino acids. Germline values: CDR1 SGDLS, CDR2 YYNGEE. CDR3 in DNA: TGTGCCAGCAGCGTAGAACCCCAGGGGTGGGAGACCCAGTACTTC. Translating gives CASSVEPQGWETQYF.

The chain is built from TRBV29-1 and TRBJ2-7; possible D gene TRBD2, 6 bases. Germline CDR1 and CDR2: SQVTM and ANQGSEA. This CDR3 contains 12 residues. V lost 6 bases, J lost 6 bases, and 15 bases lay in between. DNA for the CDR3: TGCAGCGTCCAAAGGGACTTATCCGAGCAGTACTTC. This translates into CSVQRDLSEQYF.

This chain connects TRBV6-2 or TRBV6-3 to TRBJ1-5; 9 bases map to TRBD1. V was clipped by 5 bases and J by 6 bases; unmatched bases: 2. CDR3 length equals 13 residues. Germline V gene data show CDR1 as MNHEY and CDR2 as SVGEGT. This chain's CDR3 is CASSGTGLQPQHF. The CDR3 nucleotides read TGTGCCAGCAGTGGGACAGGGCTTCAGCCCCAGCATTTT.